This T cell receptor (beta chain) was recorded in a study of radiotherapy plus CTLA-4 blockade in lung cancer. Produced via immunoSEQ multiplex PCR; TCRdb's table is partial and in-frame only. The data contain just under 45,000 clones, less than 75% of them seen just once; the ten biggest clones take up 20% to 30%. The clonotype comes from a human donor with non-small cell lung cancer who had a partial response to radiotherapy plus ipilimumab. The input for sequencing was peripheral blood, taken from a patient treated with radiotherapy plus ipilimumab.

CDR3 sequence (DNA): TGTGCCACAACGCACAGGGTGAGCTCCTACAATGAGCAGTTCTTC. Protein sequence: CATTHRVSSYNEQFF. This sequence joins TRBV5-6 and TRBJ2-1; D is possibly TRBD1 (6 bases). Germline values: CDR1 SGHDT, CDR2 YYEEEE. The CDR3 is 15 residues long. The V and J ends lost 9 bases and 0 bases respectively, with 16 bases between them.